These 13 T cell receptor beta chains came from one sample sequenced in a study of T cell responses to AZD1222 COVID-19 vaccine. Profiled with immunoSEQ multiplex PCR; TCRdb holds only in-frame clones, not every one. Seen here are under 90,000 clones, around four fifths observed once, and the top ten hold about 1.3%. The sample was peripheral blood, taken 28 days after the second AZD1222 dose. These receptors were taken from an adult who received the AZD1222 COVID-19 vaccine.

The chain couples TRBV18 to TRBJ2-7, with 8 positions matching TRBD2. Germline V gene sequence: CDR1 KGHSH, CDR2 LQKENI. V was pared by 6 bases and J by 5 bases, with 24 bases of the junction left unmatched. The CDR3 runs to 19 residues. The CDR3 is CASSRAAWDLSGRGDEQYF. CDR3 coding DNA: TGTGCCAGCTCCCGGGCCGCTTGGGATTTGAGCGGGAGAGGCGACGAGCAGTACTTC.

The rearrangement joins TRBV11-1 to TRBJ2-5, with TRBD2 identical over 9 bases. The CDR3 contains 15 residues. J lost 3 bases, V lost 1 base, and 3 bases had no gene match. CDR1 is SGHAT, CDR2 FQDESV, per germline (reference sequence). CDR3 in DNA: TGTGCCAGCAGCTTAGATGGACTAGCGAAAGAGACCCAGTACTTC. Protein sequence: CASSLDGLAKETQYF.

The V and J genes are TRBV18 and TRBJ1-4; tentatively, D is TRBD1 (5 bases). The CDR3 has 13 residues. Per germline, CDR1 KGHSH and CDR2 LQKENI. V was shortened by 3 bases and J by 6 bases, with 8 bases between the two germline ends. In nucleotides, the CDR3 is TGTGCCAGCTCACCTCGAGGGGATGAAAAACTGTTTTTT. Encoded protein: CASSPRGDEKLFF.

The chain employs TRBV18 and TRBJ1-2, with 8 bases aligning to TRBD1. This CDR3 has 14 amino acids. V lost 4 bases, J lost 6 bases, and 7 bases stayed unmatched. Germline V gene lookup returns CDR1 KGHSH and CDR2 LQKENI. Here the CDR3 DNA reads TGTGCCAGCTCACGCTCGACAGGGGAGGATGGCTACACCTTC. Amino acid sequence: CASSRSTGEDGYTF.

This sequence joins TRBV4-3 and TRBJ2-7, with a possible D match to TRBD1 (6 bases). The ends were cut back, 2 bases at V and 1 base at J, with 12 bases in the middle. The CDR3 length is 15 residues. The germline CDR1 and CDR2 sequences are LGHNA and YSLEER. CDR3 bases: TGCGCCAGCAGCCAATCAGGACAGCCGTCCTACGAGCAGTACTTC. Amino acid sequence: CASSQSGQPSYEQYF.

V is TRBV28 and J is TRBJ2-2, with D possibly being TRBD1 (6 bases). The V end was cut by 4 bases, the J end by 5 bases, with 29 bases between. The CDR3 covers 20 residues. The germline V gene encodes CDR1 MDHEN and CDR2 SYDVKM. The CDR3 region has the DNA TGTGCCAGCAGTTCCCTCTCCCCTCTGACAGGAAGCCTGGGGACCGGGGAGCTGTTTTTT. Its protein is CASSSLSPLTGSLGTGELFF.

The CDR3 spells CASSLLGGAAQPQHF. The CDR3 DNA is TGTGCCAGCAGTCTATTGGGTGGGGCAGCTCAGCCCCAGCATTTT. The chain recombines TRBV27 with TRBJ1-5; TRBD1 might be the D (5 bases). CDR3 length equals 15 residues. Germline CDR1 MNHEY, CDR2 SMNVEV (reference sequence). Trimming removed 5 bases from V and 6 bases from J, with 17 bases in between.

This chain links TRBV28 with TRBJ2-3, with 9 bases that match TRBD1. The V segment lost 2 bases and the J segment 0 bases; nucleotides outside the gene matches: 0. Germline V gives CDR1 MDHEN, CDR2 SYDVKM. The CDR3 is 15 residues long. The CDR3: CASSLGQGSTDTQYF. DNA for the CDR3: TGTGCCAGCAGTTTAGGACAGGGGAGCACAGATACGCAGTATTTT. Drawing the rest from reference TRBV28 and TRBJ2-3, the complete variable domain is DVKVTQSSRYLVKRTGEKVFLECVQDMDHENMFWYRQDPGLGLRLIYFSYDVKMKEKGDIPEGYSVSREKKERFSLILESASTNQTSMYLCASSLGQGSTDTQYFGPGTRLTVL.

Only a few counts were recorded for this clone. CDR3 protein: CASSSSLGAGANTIYF. The CDR3 DNA reads TGTGCCAGCAGCTCGTCATTGGGGGCGGGAGCGAACACCATATATTTT. This sequence joins TRBV7-2 and TRBJ1-3, with D maybe TRBD1 (6 bases). The V gene lost 4 bases and the J gene lost 7 bases, with 20 bases spanning the gap. Germline CDR1 is SGHTA and CDR2 is FQGNSA. This CDR3 spans 16 amino acids.

The sample holds a few counts of this clone. J is TRBJ1-1 and V is TRBV4-3; no firm D call. Per the germline V gene, CDR1 is LGHNA and CDR2 is YSLEER. The CDR3 length is 14 residues. With 0 bases removed from V and 1 base from J, the gap between germline ends came to 6 bases. In DNA, the CDR3 is TGCGCCAGCAGCCAAGATAAGGGGAACACTGAAGCTTTCTTT. Protein: CASSQDKGNTEAFF.

This clone was detected a few times. The gene calls are TRBV5-6 and TRBJ1-5, with 8 bases lining up with TRBD1. V shed 0 bases and J 7 bases; nucleotides not matched to a gene: 12. The CDR3 runs to 17 residues. Germline CDR1 SGHDT, CDR2 YYEEEE. For the CDR3, the DNA is TGTGCCAGCAGCTTGGGAGAGGACAGGGTGGGACGGCAGCCCCAGCATTTT. Amino acids: CASSLGEDRVGRQPQHF. Using reference TRBV5-6 and TRBJ1-5 for the parts outside the CDR3, the full variable domain is DAGVTQSPTHLIKTRGQQVTLRCSPKSGHDTVSWYQQALGQGPQFIFQYYEEEERQRGNFPDRFSGHQFPNYSSELNVNALLLGDSALYLCASSLGEDRVGRQPQHFGDGTRLSIL.

CDR3 protein: CASSQRDLHTETQYF. DNA for the CDR3: TGCGCCAGCAGCCAACGGGACTTGCACACCGAGACCCAGTACTTC. The chain joins TRBV4-3 to TRBJ2-5; weak D call: TRBD2 (6 bases). This CDR3 has 15 amino acids. Germline V gene sequence: CDR1 LGHNA, CDR2 YSLEER. The germline V and J ends were trimmed by 2 bases and 5 bases, with 15 bases remaining between them.

The rearrangement uses TRBV6-6 and TRBJ1-5; TRBD1 matches 7 bases. CDR1 MNHNY and CDR2 SVGAGI come from the germline V gene (reference sequence). This CDR3 spans 15 amino acids. V lost 7 bases, J lost 2 bases, and 8 bases stayed unmatched. CDR3 region: CASTDRERGNQPQHF. In nucleotides, the CDR3 is TGTGCCAGCACCGACAGGGAACGGGGCAATCAGCCCCAGCATTTT.